This TCR beta chain emerged from a study of blood T cell repertoires in COVID-19. Study-wide context: Both acute and convalescent COVID-19 samples were obtained from the United States, Italy and Spain.

As originally analysed: Amplified reference gene primers provided the basis for estimating nucleated cell counts. Using immunoSEQ multiplex PCR, the repertoire was profiled, and TCRdb retains in-frame clones only, with some absent. V and J calls and clone size come straight from that table; D and trimming were deduced from the DNA. This sample carries 70,000 or so clones, 86% of them seen once, and the ten largest clones take 2%. V lost 5 bases to trimming and J lost 2 bases; unmatched junction nucleotides: 5. Germline-derived CDR1 and CDR2 are MDHEN and SYDVKM. The CDR3 has 15 residues. The material sequenced was peripheral blood. This TCR was recovered from a man between 25 and 39 years old with acute or convalescent COVID-19. The chain is built from TRBV28 and TRBJ2-3; 9 bases map to TRBD1. The CDR3 sequence: CASSRRDRVTDTQYF. The DNA of the CDR3 is TGTGCCAGCAGTCGAAGGGACAGGGTCACAGATACGCAGTATTTT.